This paragraph reports one T cell receptor (beta chain). In the original analysis: Amplification of reference gene primers was used by the study to estimate nucleated cell counts. This table comes from immunoSEQ multiplex PCR, and its TCRdb copy is limited to in-frame clones, with some not included. V and J calls and clone size are given by that table; D and trimming were obtained from the DNA. The sample contains some 210,000 clones, about 88% of which appear only once. The sample is drawn from a study of blood T cell repertoires in COVID-19. Overall study context: Samples came from the United States, Italy and Spain, spanning acute and convalescent COVID-19. The cDNA or gDNA used as material had been derived from T cells, B-cell-depleted T cells, or PBMCs.

This CDR3 contains 16 residues. Germline CDR1 reads SGHTA; CDR2 reads FQGNSA. V was clipped by 5 bases and J by 8 bases; unmatched bases: 10. Sequenced material: peripheral blood. The chain couples TRBV7-2 to TRBJ2-1; 12 bases are shared with TRBD2. This TCR derives from a woman aged 40 to 49 who had recovered from COVID-19. In nucleotides, the CDR3 is TGTGCCAGCAGCCCTTCCGCGACTAGCGGGAGAGATGAGCAGTTCTTC. As protein: CASSPSATSGRDEQFF.